Following are 28 T cell receptor beta chains from one sample sequenced in a study of regulatory and conventional T cells in RAG deficiency. The sorted conventional CD4+ T cells were CD25-low and CD127-high, with genomic DNA sequenced. The protocol was immunoSEQ multiplex PCR, while the TCRdb copy is restricted to in-frame clones and leaves out a portion. Among 22,000 or so clones listed, around 92% were seen once. The same data also contributed to another study, on regulatory T cells. That investigation notes: The PCR used 52 TRBV and 13 TRBJ primers.

Sample: CD4+ T cells sorted from blood. The receptors derive from a human donor in good health.

This rearrangement joins TRBV11-2 to TRBJ2-3, with TRBD2 matching 7 bases. V was pared by 6 bases and J by 2 bases, with 8 bases of the junction left unmatched. The CDR3 runs 15 residues. Germline V CDR1 and CDR2: SGHAT, FQNNGV. For the CDR3, the DNA is TGTGCCAGCAGATCGGCAGCGGGGATCACAGATACGCAGTATTTT. It translates to CASRSAAGITDTQYF.

The chain employs TRBV29-1 and TRBJ2-1; TRBD2 matches at 8 bases. Germline V gene lookup returns CDR1 SQVTM and CDR2 ANQGSEA. Trimming removed 6 bases from V and 3 bases from J; junction bases left unmatched: 7. The CDR3 length is 14 residues. As DNA, the CDR3 is TGCAGCGTAGGACGGGGGGGGTACTACAATGAGCAGTTCTTC. This translates into CSVGRGGYYNEQFF.

The CDR3 region has the DNA TGTGCCAGTAGGAGCGTCTACGAGCAGTACTTC. Protein sequence: CASRSVYEQYF. V gene TRBV6-1 combines with J gene TRBJ2-7; D ambiguous. In germline, CDR1 is MNHNS, CDR2 SASEGT. Trimming pared 9 bases from V and 3 bases from J, leaving 9 bases between. This CDR3 region has 11 residues.

The chain is built from TRBV7-2 and TRBJ1-2; D is possibly TRBD1 (5 bases). Germline loops: CDR1 SGHTA, CDR2 FQGNSA. V lost 5 bases to trimming and J lost 8 bases, with 21 bases between them. The CDR3 runs 15 residues. The CDR3, as DNA: TGTGCCAGCAGCGGGAGGGACGGGGGAAGGGGAGGCTACACCTTC. Protein sequence: CASSGRDGGRGGYTF.

The CDR3 coding sequence is TGCGCCAGCAGCCAAGTAGGGCAGCCCCAGCATTTT. This translates into CASSQVGQPQHF. The chain employs TRBV4-1 and TRBJ1-5; D is ambiguous. V was cut by 1 base and J by 7 bases, with 5 bases left in between. Germline loops: CDR1 MGHRA, CDR2 YSYEKL. The CDR3 length is 12 residues.

For the CDR3, the DNA is TGTGCCATCAGTGGAGTTGGGAGCCGCGGGGAGCAGTACTTC. Translating it yields CAISGVGSRGEQYF. The gene calls are TRBV10-3 and TRBJ2-7; the D gene is possibly TRBD2 (5 bases). V was clipped by 4 bases and J by 7 bases, with 17 bases between them. The CDR3 has 14 residues. CDR1 ENHRY and CDR2 SYGVKD come from the germline V gene.

The chain links TRBV5-1 to TRBJ2-7; TRBD1 agrees at 8 bases. Losses at the gene ends were 5 bases for V and 2 bases for J; bases not matched to a gene: 9. The CDR3 runs 15 residues. The germline CDR1 and CDR2 sequences are SGHRS and YFSETQ. CDR3 sequence: CASRVSGQGPYEQYF. The CDR3 DNA follows: TGCGCCAGCAGGGTGTCCGGACAGGGCCCCTACGAGCAGTACTTC.

The sample holds a few counts of this clone. J is TRBJ2-1 and V is TRBV21-1; TRBD2 reflects the table's D call only, with no check against the DNA. TRBV21-1 is given as a pseudogene. The CDR3 contains 17 residues. CDR3 amino acids: CASSNPGTSLGRNEQFF. CDR3 nucleotides: TGTGCCAGCAGCAACCCGGGGACTAGCTTAGGAAGGAATGAGCAGTTCTTC.

The chain combines TRBV6-5 with TRBJ2-3; maybe TRBD1 (5 bases). The CDR3 has 15 amino acids. Trimming pared 0 bases from V and 1 base from J, leaving 8 bases between. Looked up from germline, CDR1 is MNHEY and CDR2 is SVGAGI. The CDR3 loop reads CASSYSGAGTDTQYF. DNA of the CDR3: TGTGCCAGCAGTTACTCAGGGGCAGGCACAGATACGCAGTATTTT.

The chain couples TRBV6-5 to TRBJ1-3; a weak D match, TRBD1 (6 bases). Germline V lookup: CDR1 MNHEY, CDR2 SVGAGI. The CDR3 extends over 12 amino acids. V lost 6 bases and J 7 bases, leaving 10 bases between the germline ends. This CDR3 is CASRSQGNTIYF. Here the CDR3 DNA reads TGTGCCAGCAGGTCACAGGGTAACACCATATATTTT.

This clone was seen a single time. The genes are TRBV18 and TRBJ2-1; maybe TRBD2 (6 bases). The V gene lost 2 bases and the J gene lost 7 bases, with 15 bases spanning the gap. In germline, CDR1 is KGHSH, CDR2 LQKENI. CDR3 length equals 15 residues. The CDR3 region has the DNA TGTGCCAGCTCACCAGGGACCCAGGGAGGAAATGAGCAGTTCTTC. Translated: CASSPGTQGGNEQFF.

This sequence joins TRBV1 and TRBJ2-1; the table's D call, TRBD2, was not checked against the DNA. TRBV1 is a documented pseudogene. The CDR3 is 20 residues long. The CDR3 spells CTSSQDLPEFGTSGSYEQFF. The CDR3 bases are TGCACCAGCAGCCAAGACCTCCCAGAATTCGGGACTAGCGGGAGCTATGAGCAGTTCTTC.

The chain uses TRBV28 and TRBJ1-2; D ambiguous. The CDR3 totals 13 residues. Trimming shortened V by 2 bases and J by 5 bases, and 9 bases separated the two germline ends. From germline, CDR1 is MDHEN and CDR2 SYDVKM. CDR3 amino acids: CASSLAQEYGYTF. The CDR3, as DNA: TGTGCCAGCAGTTTAGCTCAGGAGTATGGCTACACCTTC.

The CDR3 DNA sequence: TGTGCCAGCAGCTTCTACCACACCGCAACTAATGAAAAACTGTTTTTT. Encoded protein: CASSFYHTATNEKLFF. The V and J genes are TRBV5-6 and TRBJ1-4; no definite D call. V was clipped by 2 bases and J by 0 bases, with 11 bases between them. CDR3 length: 16 amino acids. In germline, CDR1 is SGHDT, CDR2 YYEEEE.

The gene calls are TRBV7-2 and TRBJ2-5, with D perhaps matching TRBD2 (6 bases). CDR1 is SGHTA and CDR2 is FQGNSA in the germline V gene. The CDR3 has 13 amino acids. The ends were cut back, 4 bases at V and 5 bases at J, with 11 bases in the middle. The CDR3 sequence: CASSSGTLETQYF. The CDR3 region has the DNA TGTGCCAGCAGCTCCGGGACTCTTGAGACCCAGTACTTC.

J is TRBJ1-5 and V is TRBV6-1, with D tentatively TRBD1 (5 bases). The CDR3 is 14 amino acids. CDR1 and CDR2 from the germline V gene are MNHNS and SASEGT. The ends were cut back, 4 bases at V and 3 bases at J, with 10 bases in the middle. The CDR3 DNA is TGTGCCAGCAGTGGCCCAGGGTACAATCAGCCCCAGCATTTT. This gives the protein CASSGPGYNQPQHF.

The chain couples TRBV5-4 to TRBJ2-1; 14 nucleotides agree with TRBD2. This CDR3 has 15 amino acids. Germline CDR1 is SGHNT and CDR2 is YYREEE (reference sequence). The V gene end was trimmed by 3 bases and the J gene end by 6 bases; junction bases not matched to a gene: 2. DNA of the CDR3: TGTGCCAGCAGCTCGACTAGCGGGGGGGCCAATGAGCAGTTCTTC. As protein: CASSSTSGGANEQFF. Full variable domain (missing parts from reference TRBV5-4 and TRBJ2-1): ETGVTQSPTHLIKTRGQQVTLRCSSQSGHNTVSWYQQALGQGPQFIFQYYREEENGRGNFPPRFSGLQFPNYSSELNVNALELDDSALYLCASSSTSGGANEQFFGPGTRLTVL.

The rearrangement links TRBV7-9 to TRBJ1-2, with a possible D match to TRBD1 (5 bases). The CDR3 length is 15 residues. CDR1 and CDR2 from the germline V gene are SEHNR and FQNEAQ (reference sequence). V gave up 11 bases and J gave up 5 bases, with 24 bases separating them. CDR3 bases: TGTGCCGGCGGGGCAGGAATAACCACTAGATATGGCTACACCTTC. It yields the protein CAGGAGITTRYGYTF.

This clone has just one count. Here the CDR3 reads CASSPPGVNEKLFF. In DNA, the CDR3 is TGTGCCAGCAGCCCGCCCGGGGTTAATGAAAAACTGTTTTTT. The chain uses TRBV9 and TRBJ1-4; D not certain. V was trimmed by 4 bases and J by 4 bases, leaving 11 bases between them. The CDR3 contains 14 residues. Germline V CDR1 and CDR2: SGDLS, YYNGEE.

This chain joins TRBV19 and TRBJ2-5, with D possibly being TRBD1 or TRBD2 (5 bases each). Looked up from germline, CDR1 is LNHDA and CDR2 is SQIVND (reference sequence). Trimming removed 4 bases from V and 2 bases from J, with 8 bases in between. The CDR3 extends over 13 amino acids. As DNA, the CDR3 is TGTGCCAGTAGTACCTGGGGGCAAGAGACCCAGTACTTC. Translation gives CASSTWGQETQYF.

This chain connects TRBV5-4 to TRBJ2-6; D may be TRBD1 (5 bases). CDR1 and CDR2 from the germline V gene are SGHNT and YYREEE (reference sequence). The CDR3 spans 17 residues. Deletions cut 0 bases from V and 0 bases from J, with 10 bases between. The CDR3, as DNA: TGTGCCAGCAGCTTGGGCAGGGCGACCTCTGGGGCCAACGTCCTGACTTTC. It codes for CASSLGRATSGANVLTF.

V gene TRBV5-1 combines with J gene TRBJ1-1; no reliable D call. CDR1 is SGHRS and CDR2 is YFSETQ in the germline V gene. The germline V and J ends were trimmed by 0 bases and 4 bases, with 7 bases remaining between them. This CDR3 comprises 13 residues. The CDR3 region is CASSLGQVTEAFF. The CDR3 coding sequence is TGCGCCAGCAGCTTGGGTCAAGTCACTGAAGCTTTCTTT.

The V gene is TRBV6-1, the J gene TRBJ2-3; D perhaps matches TRBD2 (6 bases). V was trimmed by 1 base and J by 6 bases, leaving 11 bases between them. CDR1 is MNHNS and CDR2 is SASEGT in the germline V gene. The CDR3 runs 14 residues. Here the CDR3 reads CASSEGGVVDTQYF. CDR3 nucleotide sequence: TGTGCCAGCAGTGAAGGGGGGGTTGTGGATACGCAGTATTTT.

The CDR3 reads CATKSGTQYTEAFF. The CDR3 DNA reads as TGTGCCACCAAATCCGGGACACAGTACACTGAAGCTTTCTTT. The J gene is TRBJ1-1, the V gene TRBV6-5, with a tentative D call TRBD1 (6 bases). The germline CDR1 and CDR2 sequences are MNHEY and SVGAGI. The CDR3 runs 14 residues. Trimming cost V 10 bases and J 3 bases, with 18 bases left between them.

This rearrangement joins TRBV18 to TRBJ2-1; TRBD2 matches at 7 bases. The germline gives CDR1 KGHSH, CDR2 LQKENI. The CDR3 covers 13 residues. With V trimmed by 5 bases and J by 5 bases, 3 bases remained unmatched. The CDR3 DNA sequence: TGTGCCAGCTCAGCAGGGAGGGACAATGAGCAGTTCTTC. Its translation is CASSAGRDNEQFF.

The J gene is TRBJ2-7, the V gene TRBV2; 10 bases agree with TRBD2. V shed 7 bases, J shed 5 bases, and the junction held 8 bases outside the gene matches. This CDR3 has 14 amino acids. Germline CDR1 SNHLY, CDR2 FYNNEI. The CDR3 region is CASTPGLAIHEQYF. Here the CDR3 DNA reads TGTGCCAGCACCCCGGGACTAGCGATCCACGAGCAGTACTTC.

The sample holds one count of this clone. This rearrangement joins TRBV6-1 to TRBJ2-6, with D uncertain. V was cut by 0 bases and J by 0 bases, with 6 bases left in between. The length of the CDR3 is 16 residues. CDR1 and CDR2 from the germline V gene are MNHNS and SASEGT. CDR3 region: CASSEAVVSGANVLTF. CDR3 bases: TGTGCCAGCAGTGAAGCAGTGGTCTCTGGGGCCAACGTCCTGACTTTC.

Only one count was recorded for this clone. The V and J genes are TRBV11-2 and TRBJ2-1, with D possibly TRBD2 on 6 matching bases. Germline V CDR1 and CDR2: SGHAT, FQNNGV. This CDR3 comprises 14 residues. The V end lost 5 bases, the J end lost 7 bases, and 15 bases lay between the germline ends. Here the CDR3 reads CASSRDFPGNEQFF. The CDR3 nucleotides read TGTGCCAGCAGCCGGGACTTCCCTGGAAATGAGCAGTTCTTC.